These T cell receptor beta chains were read from a single sample in a study of OX40 agonist ivuxolimab in advanced cancers. Sequencing was performed with immunoSEQ multiplex PCR; in TCRdb, only in-frame clones are kept and a portion is missing. Of 50,000 to 80,000 clones in the sample, around 84% are singletons; the top ten hold about 3%. The material was CD4+ or CD8+ T cells sorted from blood, obtained in a trial of the OX40 agonist ivuxolimab. These receptors originate from an adult with an advanced solid tumor such as melanoma, head and neck, liver or kidney cancer. Both conserved end residues are part of each CDR3. The D gene is left open where the match is weak. Some rows mark clone size as missing; the rest say once, few, many or name a class of expanded clone.

clone size	D gene	V gene	J gene	CDR3 length	CDR3 DNA	CDR3 protein
once	.	TRBV10-3	TRBJ2-5	14	TGTGCCATCAGTGAGTCTACCGTCCAAGAGACCCAGTACTTC	CAISESTVQETQYF
.	.	TRBV28	TRBJ1-2	13	TGTGCCAGTACGGAGGGGGGCCTGGATGGCTACACCTTC	CASTEGGLDGYTF
.	.	TRBV30	TRBJ2-3	13	TGTGCCTGGAGTGCAGGGAACACAGATACGCAGTATTTT	CAWSAGNTDTQYF
few	.	TRBV4-1	TRBJ1-4	13	TGCGCCAGCACGGGGTTGGTGGATGAAAAACTGTTTTTT	CASTGLVDEKLFF
.	.	TRBV19	TRBJ2-7	15	TGTGCCAGTAAAACCGGAGCAGAGACAGACTACGAGCAGTACTTC	CASKTGAETDYEQYF
.	.	TRBV28	TRBJ2-5	11	TGTGCCAGCATCAACCATCAGACCCAGTACTTC	CASINHQTQYF
.	.	TRBV19	TRBJ2-7	12	TGTGCCAGCGCCGGGCCCTCCTACGAGCAGTACTTC	CASAGPSYEQYF
.	.	TRBV30	TRBJ2-3	12	TGTGCCTGGAGTTCAAGCACAGATACGCAGTATTTT	CAWSSSTDTQYF
.	TRBD1	TRBV5-1	TRBJ2-7	13	TGCGCCAGCAGCTCCCGGGACAGGGCCGAGCAGTACTTC	CASSSRDRAEQYF
once	TRBD2	TRBV5-1	TRBJ2-7	17	TGCGCCAGCAGCTTGTTTTCGGCGGGAGGGCCTTTCCACGAGCAGTACTTC	CASSLFSAGGPFHEQYF
.	.	TRBV7-2	TRBJ2-7	13	TGTGCCAGCAGCCGCGACGGGACCTACGAGCAGTACTTC	CASSRDGTYEQYF
.	.	TRBV11-3	TRBJ2-1	14	TGTGCCAGCAGCTTAGGTGGGGTGCGCGGTGAGCAGTTCTTC	CASSLGGVRGEQFF
.	.	TRBV9	TRBJ1-6	16	TGTGCCAGCAGCGTATCTGGGGGACGTGGCAATTCACCCCTCCACTTT	CASSVSGGRGNSPLHF
.	.	TRBV7-9	TRBJ2-2	15	TGTGCCAGCAGCTTAAGCGGCGCTATGGCCGGGGAGCTGTTTTTT	CASSLSGAMAGELFF
.	.	TRBV7-2	TRBJ1-2	17	TGTGCCAGCAGCTTAGGCGGACAGCAAGGGGCTAACTATGGCTACACCTTC	CASSLGGQQGANYGYTF
.	.	TRBV28	TRBJ1-1	15	TGTGCCAGCAGCCGAATCCAGGCGGTGAACACTGAAGCTTTCTTT	CASSRIQAVNTEAFF
.	.	TRBV28	TRBJ1-1	14	TGTGCCAGCAGTTTAAGGAGGGGTAACACTGAAGCTTTCTTT	CASSLRRGNTEAFF
.	.	TRBV23-1	TRBJ2-7	13	TGCGCCAGCAGTCATGGGACGGCGCCCGAGCAGTACTTC	CASSHGTAPEQYF
.	TRBD1	TRBV7-9	TRBJ1-4	15	TGTGCCAGCAGCTTTGGCAGGGGGCAAGGTGAAAAACTGTTTTTT	CASSFGRGQGEKLFF
.	TRBD1	TRBV13	TRBJ1-1	15	TGTGCCAGCTGCGACAGGGGGCTGATGAACACTGAAGCTTTCTTT	CASCDRGLMNTEAFF
few	TRBD1	TRBV7-9	TRBJ1-4	14	TGTGCCAGCAGTGACAGGGCAACTAATGAAAAACTGTTTTTT	CASSDRATNEKLFF
.	.	TRBV20-1	TRBJ2-3	11	TGCAGTGCAACTACGGGGGATACGCAGTATTTT	CSATTGDTQYF
.	.	TRBV6-6	TRBJ2-7	13	TGTGCCAGCACCACCGGGACCAGGAGCGAGCAGTACTTC	CASTTGTRSEQYF